This TCR beta chain comes out of a study of T cells after yellow fever vaccination. Looking at the study overall: Preparation used SMART-Seq v4 Ultra Low Input for the low-cell-number fractions. Study findings and constraints: Any FACS-sorted repertoire could hold abundant clonotypes that contaminate it from the bulk population. Subsequent to the booster, the majority of primary-vaccination clones reappeared (approximately 95% CD4, more than 70% CD8). When the response was secondary, it was weaker but reached its peak faster, day 5 versus 15.

TCRdb re-called the 5' RACE reads through MiXCR, storing one row per CDR3 protein. The table has some 300,000 distinct CDR3 sequences, approximately 10% seen once. Germline loops: CDR1 LGHNT, CDR2 FRNRAP. CDR3 size: 14 residues. V was clipped by 8 bases and J by 0 bases; unmatched bases: 4. This clonotype was found a few times. Its specificity is not known. This chain links TRBV12-5 with TRBJ1-3; TRBD1 agrees at 7 bases. Sequenced material: CD4+ T cells sorted from PBMCs, taken 5 days after the yellow fever booster vaccination. This receptor was taken from a man aged 18 to 29 who received the YFV17D yellow fever vaccine. CDR3 residues: CASSRGASGNTIYF. The CDR3 nucleotides read TGTGCTAGTAGCAGGGGGGCCTCTGGAAACACCATATATTTT.